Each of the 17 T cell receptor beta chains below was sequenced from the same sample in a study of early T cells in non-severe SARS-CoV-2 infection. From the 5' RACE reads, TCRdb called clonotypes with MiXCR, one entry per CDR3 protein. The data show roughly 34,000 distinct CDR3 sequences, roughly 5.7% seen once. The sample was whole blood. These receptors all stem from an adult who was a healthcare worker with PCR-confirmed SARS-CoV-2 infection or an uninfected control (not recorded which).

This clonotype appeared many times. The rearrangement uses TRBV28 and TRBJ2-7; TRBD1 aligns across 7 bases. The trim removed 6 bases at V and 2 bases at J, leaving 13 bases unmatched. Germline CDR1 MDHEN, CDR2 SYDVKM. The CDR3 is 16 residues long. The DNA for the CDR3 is TGTGCCAGCAGCCTGGGTACTGGGCAGGGGGCCTACGAGCAGTACTTC. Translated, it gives CASSLGTGQGAYEQYF. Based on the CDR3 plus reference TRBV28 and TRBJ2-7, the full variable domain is DVKVTQSSRYLVKRTGEKVFLECVQDMDHENMFWYRQDPGLGLRLIYFSYDVKMKEKGDIPEGYSVSREKKERFSLILESASTNQTSMYLCASSLGTGQGAYEQYFGPGTRLTVT.

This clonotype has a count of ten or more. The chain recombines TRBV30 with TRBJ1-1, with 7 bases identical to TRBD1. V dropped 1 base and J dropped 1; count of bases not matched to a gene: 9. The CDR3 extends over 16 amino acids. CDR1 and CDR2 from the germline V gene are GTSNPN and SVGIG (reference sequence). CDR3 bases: TGTGCCTGGAGTGACAGGGGTAAAGCAAAGAACACTGAAGCTTTCTTT. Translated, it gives CAWSDRGKAKNTEAFF.

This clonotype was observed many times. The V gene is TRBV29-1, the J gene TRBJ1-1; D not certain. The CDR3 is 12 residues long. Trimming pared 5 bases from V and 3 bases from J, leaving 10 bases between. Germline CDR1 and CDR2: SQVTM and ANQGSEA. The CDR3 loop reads CSVLNEDTEAFF. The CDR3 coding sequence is TGCAGCGTTTTAAACGAGGACACTGAAGCTTTCTTT.

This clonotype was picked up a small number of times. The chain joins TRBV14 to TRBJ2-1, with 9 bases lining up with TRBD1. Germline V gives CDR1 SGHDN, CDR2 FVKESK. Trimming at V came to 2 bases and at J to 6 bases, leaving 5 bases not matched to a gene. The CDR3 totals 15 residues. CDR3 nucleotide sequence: TGTGCCAGCAGCCAACTCCGGGACAGGGCCAATGAGCAGTTCTTC. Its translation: CASSQLRDRANEQFF.

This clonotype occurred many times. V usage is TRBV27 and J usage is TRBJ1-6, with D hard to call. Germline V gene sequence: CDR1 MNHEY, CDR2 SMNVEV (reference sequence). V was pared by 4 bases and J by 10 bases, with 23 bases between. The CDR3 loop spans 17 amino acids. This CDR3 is CASSSPLSGGRGSPLHF. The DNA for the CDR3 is TGTGCCAGCAGTTCCCCCCTCTCGGGAGGGCGGGGATCACCCCTCCACTTT.

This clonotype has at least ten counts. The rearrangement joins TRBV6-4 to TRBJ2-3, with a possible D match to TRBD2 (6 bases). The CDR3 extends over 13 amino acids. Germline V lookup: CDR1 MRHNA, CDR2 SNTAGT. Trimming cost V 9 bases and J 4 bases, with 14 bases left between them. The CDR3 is CASLTPGADTQYF. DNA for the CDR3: TGTGCCAGTCTGACTCCGGGGGCAGATACGCAGTATTTT.

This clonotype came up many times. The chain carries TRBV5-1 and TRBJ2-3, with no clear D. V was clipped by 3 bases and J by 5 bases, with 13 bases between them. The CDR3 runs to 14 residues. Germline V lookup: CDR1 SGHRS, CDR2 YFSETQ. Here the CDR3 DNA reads TGCGCCAGCAGCTCCAGGACCAAGGGAGATACGCAGTATTTT. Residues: CASSSRTKGDTQYF.

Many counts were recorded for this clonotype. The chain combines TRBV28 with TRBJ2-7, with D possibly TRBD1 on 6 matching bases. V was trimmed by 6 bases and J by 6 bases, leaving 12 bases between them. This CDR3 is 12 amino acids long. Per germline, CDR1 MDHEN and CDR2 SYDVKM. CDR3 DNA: TGTGCCAGCAGAACATCCAGGGGCGAGCAGTACTTC. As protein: CASRTSRGEQYF. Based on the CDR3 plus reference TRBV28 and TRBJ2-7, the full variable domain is DVKVTQSSRYLVKRTGEKVFLECVQDMDHENMFWYRQDPGLGLRLIYFSYDVKMKEKGDIPEGYSVSREKKERFSLILESASTNQTSMYLCASRTSRGEQYFGPGTRLTVT.

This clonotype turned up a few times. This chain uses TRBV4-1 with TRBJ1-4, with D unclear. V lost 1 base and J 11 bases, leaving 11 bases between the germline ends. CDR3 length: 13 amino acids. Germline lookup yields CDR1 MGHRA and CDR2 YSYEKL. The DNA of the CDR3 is TGCGCCAGCAGCCAAGCCCCCAACGAGAAACTGTTTTTT. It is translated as CASSQAPNEKLFF.

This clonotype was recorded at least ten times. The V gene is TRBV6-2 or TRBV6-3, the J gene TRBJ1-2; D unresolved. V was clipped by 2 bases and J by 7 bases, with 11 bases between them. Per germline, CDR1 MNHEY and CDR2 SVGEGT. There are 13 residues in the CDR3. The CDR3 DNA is TGTGCCAGCAGTTACGCAGGATCTATTGGCTACACCTTC. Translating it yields CASSYAGSIGYTF.

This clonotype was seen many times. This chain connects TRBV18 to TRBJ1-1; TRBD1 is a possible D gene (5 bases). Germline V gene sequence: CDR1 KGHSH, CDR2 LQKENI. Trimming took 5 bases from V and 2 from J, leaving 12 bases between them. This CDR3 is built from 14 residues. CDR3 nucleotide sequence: TGTGCCAGCTCAGGGACTCTCGGCAACACTGAAGCTTTCTTT. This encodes CASSGTLGNTEAFF.

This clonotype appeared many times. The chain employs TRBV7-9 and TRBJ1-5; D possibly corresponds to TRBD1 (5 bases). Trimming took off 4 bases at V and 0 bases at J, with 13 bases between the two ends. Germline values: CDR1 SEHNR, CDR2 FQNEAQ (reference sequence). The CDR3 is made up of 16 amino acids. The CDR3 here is CASSSQRGDSNQPQHF. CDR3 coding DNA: TGTGCCAGCAGCTCCCAAAGGGGAGATAGCAATCAGCCCCAGCATTTT.

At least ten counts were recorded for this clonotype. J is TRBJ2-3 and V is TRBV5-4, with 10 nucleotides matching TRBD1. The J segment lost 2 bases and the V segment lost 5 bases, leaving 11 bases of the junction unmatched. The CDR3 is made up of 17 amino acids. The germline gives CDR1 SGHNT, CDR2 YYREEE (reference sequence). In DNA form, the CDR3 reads TGTGCCAGCAGTCTCGGAGGGGGACAGGGGCTCACAGATACGCAGTATTTT. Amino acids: CASSLGGGQGLTDTQYF.

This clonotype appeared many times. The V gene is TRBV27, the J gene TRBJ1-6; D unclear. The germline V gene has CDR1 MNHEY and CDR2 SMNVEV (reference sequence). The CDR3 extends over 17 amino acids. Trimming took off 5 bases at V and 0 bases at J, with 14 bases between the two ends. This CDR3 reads CASSALYRGSYNSPLHF. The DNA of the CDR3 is TGTGCCAGCAGTGCCTTATATCGGGGCTCCTATAATTCACCCCTCCACTTT.

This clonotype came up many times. The CDR3 here is CASSPKGSSYNEQFF. The DNA of the CDR3 is TGTGCCAGCAGCCCTAAGGGGAGCTCCTACAATGAGCAGTTCTTC. This sequence joins TRBV7-2 and TRBJ2-1; D possibly matches TRBD1 or TRBD2 (5 bases each). Looked up from germline, CDR1 is SGHTA and CDR2 is FQGNSA. The CDR3 runs 15 residues. Trimming shortened V by 5 bases and J by 0 bases, and 11 bases separated the two germline ends.

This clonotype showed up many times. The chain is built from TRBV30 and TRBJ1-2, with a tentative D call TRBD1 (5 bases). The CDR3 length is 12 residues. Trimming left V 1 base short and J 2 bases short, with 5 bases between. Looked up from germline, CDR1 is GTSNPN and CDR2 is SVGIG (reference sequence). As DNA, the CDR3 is TGTGCCTGGAGTGGGGGGAACTATGGCTACACCTTC. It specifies CAWSGGNYGYTF.

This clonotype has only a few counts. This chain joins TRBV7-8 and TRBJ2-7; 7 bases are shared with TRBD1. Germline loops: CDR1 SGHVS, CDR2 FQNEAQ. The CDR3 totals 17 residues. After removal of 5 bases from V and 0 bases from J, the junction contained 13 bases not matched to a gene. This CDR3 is CASSLRGQAKSSYEQYF. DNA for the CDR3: TGTGCCAGCAGCCTCCGAGGACAGGCGAAGAGCTCCTACGAGCAGTACTTC.